The T cell receptor beta chain under discussion was sequenced for a study of beta chain features in type 1 diabetes. Study results and caveats: VDJ junctions in type 1 diabetes patients carried more deletions and fewer insertions. Here, the possible influence of HLA type (on TCRB rearrangement) remained unresolved. Within each of all four CD4+ subsets, Type 1 diabetes patients had TCRB CDR3s that were moderately but significantly shorter.

This clone was picked up a small number of times. Its antigen is not identified. Of the isolated RNA, all was reverse transcribed, and so the sequenced material was expressed TCRB transcripts. The method was immunoSEQ multiplex PCR; TCRdb's version includes in-frame clones alone and lacks a portion of them. This table has 250,000 to 350,000 clones, roughly an eighth appearing once. Germline V gene data show CDR1 as SGHDN and CDR2 as FVKESK. This CDR3 region has 14 residues. V lost 4 bases and J lost 3; bases outside the gene matches: 3. Via CD45RO/CCR7/CD25/CD127/CD95/CD27, cells of the CD4+ naive, central memory, regulatory and stem cell-like memory subsets were sorted.

The sample taken for sequencing was naive CD4+ T cells from blood. This chain joins TRBV14 and TRBJ2-1; 7 positions match TRBD1. The clonotype was recovered from a man aged 25-45 years with type 1 diabetes. The CDR3 is CASSRTGNYNEQFF. The CDR3 DNA is TGTGCCAGCAGCCGGACAGGTAACTACAATGAGCAGTTCTTC.